These T cell receptor beta chains were read from a single sample in a study of blood T cells in healthy people across ages. TCRdb passed the 5' RACE reads through MiXCR, listing each CDR3 protein once. The repertoire has hundreds of thousands of distinct CDR3 sequences, 52% of them found once; the top ten carry roughly 13%. The sequenced sample was blood. The receptors shown here come from an elderly woman in good health. Both conserved end residues are trimmed from each CDR3.

V gene: TRBV7-2
J gene: TRBJ2-5
CDR3 protein: ASSLVGYTQQETQY

V gene: TRBV20-1
J gene: TRBJ2-1
CDR3 protein: SATGLAVSCNEQF

V gene: TRBV5-4
J gene: TRBJ1-2
CDR3 protein: ASTMGGNYGYT

V gene: TRBV7-9
J gene: -
CDR3 protein: ASSLAGSPSWEQY

V gene: TRBV3-1
J gene: TRBJ1-1
CDR3 protein: ASSHGGKNTEAF

V gene: TRBV20-1
J gene: TRBJ1-1
CDR3 protein: RPGDWDTEAF

V gene: TRBV3-1
J gene: TRBJ2-1
CDR3 protein: ASSPRFIAGGSSNEQF

V gene: TRBV27
J gene: TRBJ1-5
CDR3 protein: ASSSESLGNQPQH

V gene: TRBV20-1
J gene: TRBJ1-2
CDR3 protein: SAAMAGGSYGYT

V gene: TRBV10-3
J gene: TRBJ1-2
CDR3 protein: AIRGDGYT

V gene: TRBV20-1
J gene: TRBJ1-2
CDR3 protein: SARDPLGSNYGYT

V gene: TRBV27
J gene: TRBJ2-7
CDR3 protein: ASSGTIPYEQY

V gene: TRBV20-1
J gene: TRBJ2-5
CDR3 protein: SARGGSSGNEQY

V gene: TRBV6-5
J gene: TRBJ1-2
CDR3 protein: ASSYLRESGYT

V gene: TRBV20-1
J gene: TRBJ2-7
CDR3 protein: SAREGAGYEQY

V gene: TRBV11-1
J gene: TRBJ2-1
CDR3 protein: ASSPWGGSDNEQF

V gene: TRBV9
J gene: TRBJ2-2
CDR3 protein: ASSVSGGPTGELF

V gene: TRBV9
J gene: TRBJ2-3
CDR3 protein: ASSHLGSRGTDTQY

V gene: TRBV12-3/TRBV12-4
J gene: TRBJ2-1
CDR3 protein: ASSLKGGFYNEQF

V gene: TRBV4-1
J gene: TRBJ2-1
CDR3 protein: ASSEGDNEQF

V gene: TRBV6-1
J gene: TRBJ1-2
CDR3 protein: ASSEARLGYGTVNYGYT

V gene: TRBV20-1
J gene: TRBJ2-4
CDR3 protein: SARWAGGANGNIQY